A single TCR beta chain is shown here with its context. Germline V CDR1 and CDR2: SGHTA, FQGNSA. V trimming: 5 bases; J trimming: 0 bases; junction bases outside the gene matches: 8. The CDR3 is 16 amino acids. The data were taken from a study of shared T cell receptors in the human thymus. The repertoire was sequenced with immunoSEQ multiplex PCR; TCRdb's copy has only in-frame clones and lacks some. The table has 700,000 or so clones, approximately 85% seen once. These data were likewise used in another study, on human thymus T cells. That paper adds: Thymic resections from corrective heart surgery supplied the tissue. What related research reported was that thymic repertoires overlapped highly among unrelated individuals.

The V and J genes are TRBV7-2 and TRBJ1-1, with 8 bases aligning to TRBD1. The source is a girl under two years old with a congenital heart defect. Input material: thymocytes. The CDR3 nucleotides are TGTGCCAGCAGCCTCCGGGACAGGCCCATGAACACTGAAGCTTTCTTT. Its protein is CASSLRDRPMNTEAFF.